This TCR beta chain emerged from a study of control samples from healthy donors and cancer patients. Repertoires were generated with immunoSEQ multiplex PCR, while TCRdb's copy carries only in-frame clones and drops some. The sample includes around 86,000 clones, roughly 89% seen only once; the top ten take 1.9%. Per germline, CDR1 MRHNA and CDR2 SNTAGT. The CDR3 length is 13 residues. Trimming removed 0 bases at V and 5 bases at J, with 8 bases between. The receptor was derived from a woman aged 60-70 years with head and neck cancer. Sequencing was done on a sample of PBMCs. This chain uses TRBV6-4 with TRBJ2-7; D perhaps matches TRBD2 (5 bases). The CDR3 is CASSDSGEHEQYF. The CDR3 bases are TGTGCCAGCAGTGACTCGGGAGAGCACGAGCAGTACTTC.